A single sample is the source of the 27 T cell receptor beta chains below, sequenced in a study of blood T cell repertoires in COVID-19. Here immunoSEQ multiplex PCR was the method, and the copy in TCRdb shows in-frame clones only, minus some. Here the sample spans about 330,000 clones, 85% being singletons. The sequenced sample consisted of peripheral blood. The source of these receptors is a human donor in a cohort sampled during active COVID-19.

This clone has only a few counts. This chain joins TRBV2 and TRBJ1-1; D remains ambiguous. Trimming took off 11 bases at V and 5 bases at J, with 12 bases between the two ends. The CDR3 contains 11 residues. Germline V gives CDR1 SNHLY, CDR2 FYNNEI. CDR3: CARRVRTEAFF. CDR3 DNA sequence: TGTGCCCGGAGGGTTAGGACTGAAGCTTTCTTT.

V is TRBV3-1 (or the pseudogene TRBV3-2) and J is TRBJ2-3, with unresolved D. Germline assignment: CDR1 LGHDT and CDR2 YNNKEL (reference sequence). The CDR3 covers 11 residues. Trimming took off 4 bases at V and 8 bases at J, with 7 bases between the two ends. CDR3 DNA: TGTGCCAGCAGCCTCTACTCTACGCAGTATTTT. Translating gives CASSLYSTQYF.

The CDR3 nucleotides are TGCAGCGTTGAAGAAACAGGGGGGTTAGGCTACACCTTC. The encoded protein is CSVEETGGLGYTF. The chain carries TRBV29-1 and TRBJ1-2; 8 bases match TRBD1. The CDR3 totals 13 residues. With 0 bases clipped from V and 8 bases from J, the junction kept 5 bases outside the gene matches. Germline assignment: CDR1 SQVTM and CDR2 ANQGSEA.

V usage is TRBV20-1 and J usage is TRBJ1-2; a weak D match, TRBD1 (5 bases). Trimming removed 5 bases at V and 9 bases at J, with 13 bases between. CDR1 is DFQATT, CDR2 SNEGSKA, per germline (reference sequence). The CDR3 is 11 amino acids. The chain's CDR3 is CSAGGGASYTF. CDR3 coding DNA: TGCAGTGCTGGGGGGGGTGCAAGCTACACCTTC.

This rearrangement joins TRBV28 to TRBJ1-2; TRBD1 agrees at 7 bases. With V trimmed by 8 bases and J by 8 bases, 8 bases remained unmatched. Germline CDR1 reads MDHEN; CDR2 reads SYDVKM. This CDR3 is 12 amino acids long. In DNA form, the CDR3 reads TGTGCCAGCCGAGACAGGGTCGACGGCTACACCTTC. This encodes CASRDRVDGYTF.

The rearrangement links TRBV30 to TRBJ1-5, with a tentative D call TRBD1 (6 bases). Per the germline V gene, CDR1 is GTSNPN and CDR2 is SVGIG (reference sequence). The CDR3 runs to 16 residues. The V end was cut by 0 bases, the J end by 9 bases, with 21 bases between. CDR3 DNA sequence: TGTGCCTGGAGTGTCAGGATGTCGGGACATTCCGTGCCCCAGCATTTT. It specifies CAWSVRMSGHSVPQHF.

This sequence joins TRBV5-1 and TRBJ1-1; 8 nucleotides agree with TRBD1. The CDR3 totals 15 residues. Germline CDR1 and CDR2: SGHRS and YFSETQ. Trimming at V came to 4 bases and at J to 4 bases, leaving 9 bases not matched to a gene. This CDR3 is CASSERTGFGTEAFF. The CDR3 nucleotides read TGCGCCAGCAGCGAAAGGACAGGGTTTGGCACTGAAGCTTTCTTT.

The rearrangement uses TRBV4-1 and TRBJ1-5, with D possibly being TRBD1 (6 bases). This CDR3 comprises 20 residues. Trimming stripped 0 bases from V and 0 bases from J, with 21 bases between. The germline gives CDR1 MGHRA, CDR2 YSYEKL. The CDR3 sequence is CASSQDRPTGKRDSNQPQHF. The CDR3 DNA reads as TGCGCCAGCAGCCAAGATAGGCCCACAGGGAAGAGGGATAGCAATCAGCCCCAGCATTTT.

This clone occurred a few times. The gene calls are TRBV10-3 and TRBJ1-1; no firm D call. Trimming pared 2 bases from V and 1 base from J, leaving 14 bases between. The CDR3 contains 16 residues. In germline, CDR1 is ENHRY, CDR2 SYGVKD. CDR3 loop: CAISETPKLWNTEAFF. Written as DNA, the CDR3 is TGTGCCATCAGTGAGACACCGAAACTATGGAACACTGAAGCTTTCTTT.

The CDR3 here is CASSLQGTLHTEAFF. CDR3 nucleotide sequence: TGCGCCAGCAGCTTACAGGGAACCCTGCACACTGAAGCTTTCTTT. This sequence joins TRBV5-1 and TRBJ1-1, with D possibly TRBD1 on 6 matching bases. From germline, CDR1 is SGHRS and CDR2 YFSETQ. CDR3 length: 15 amino acids. With 2 bases removed from V and 3 bases from J, the gap between germline ends came to 14 bases.

The rearrangement links TRBV3-1 (or the pseudogene TRBV3-2) to TRBJ2-3; 12 bases agree with TRBD2. The V gene's germline CDR1 is LGHDT and CDR2 YNNKEL (reference sequence). V lost 4 bases to trimming and J lost 4 bases; unmatched junction nucleotides: 12. CDR3 length equals 18 residues. Here the CDR3 DNA reads TGTGCCAGCAGCCGCACTAGCGGGGGGTCGGTTTTGGCAGATACGCAGTATTTT. This sequence encodes CASSRTSGGSVLADTQYF.

This chain joins TRBV6-2 or TRBV6-3 and TRBJ1-1; D not resolved. The V end lost 2 bases, the J end lost 5 bases, and 9 bases lay between the germline ends. The CDR3 runs 13 residues. Germline lookup yields CDR1 MNHEY and CDR2 SVGEGT. The CDR3 DNA reads TGTGCCAGCAGTTACGGGCAGTCGACTGAAGCTTTCTTT. Its protein is CASSYGQSTEAFF.

This rearrangement joins TRBV7-9 to TRBJ2-3, with 7 bases lining up with TRBD1. J gave up 0 bases and V 1 base, and 7 bases lay outside the gene matches. Germline V gene sequence: CDR1 SEHNR, CDR2 FQNEAQ (reference sequence). The length of the CDR3 is 17 residues. CDR3: CASSLGDRSSSTDTQYF. CDR3 nucleotides: TGTGCCAGCAGCTTAGGGGACAGATCATCTAGCACAGATACGCAGTATTTT.

V usage is TRBV29-1 and J usage is TRBJ1-2, with 8 bases aligning to TRBD1. V lost 6 bases to trimming and J lost 7 bases; unmatched junction nucleotides: 16. The V gene's germline CDR1 is SQVTM and CDR2 ANQGSEA. The CDR3 has 15 amino acids. CDR3 in amino acids: CSVQAEDREIGGYTF. In DNA form, the CDR3 reads TGCAGCGTCCAGGCTGAGGACAGGGAAATAGGTGGCTACACCTTC.

This clone was counted only a few times. This rearrangement joins TRBV18 to TRBJ1-4; 7 bases line up with TRBD1. The CDR3 extends over 15 amino acids. V shed 3 bases and J 4 bases; nucleotides not matched to a gene: 5. CDR1 and CDR2 from the germline V gene are KGHSH and LQKENI. The chain's CDR3 is CASSPYNRGNEKLFF. The CDR3 nucleotides read TGTGCCAGCTCACCGTATAACAGGGGTAATGAAAAACTGTTTTTT. Complete variable domain (other parts from reference TRBV18 and TRBJ1-4): NAGVMQNPRHLVRRRGQEARLRCSPMKGHSHVYWYRQLPEEGLKFMVYLQKENIIDESGMPKERFSAEFPKEGPSILRIQQVVRGDSAAYFCASSPYNRGNEKLFFGSGTQLSVL.

CDR3: CATSRDPRGLNEKLFF. The CDR3 DNA reads as TGTGCCACCAGCAGAGATCCCAGGGGTCTAAATGAAAAACTGTTTTTT. This chain joins TRBV15 and TRBJ1-4; the D gene is possibly TRBD1 (6 bases). Germline V lookup: CDR1 LNHNV, CDR2 YYDKDF (reference sequence). This CDR3 region has 16 residues. V was trimmed by 0 bases and J by 5 bases, leaving 13 bases between them.

This clone showed up just once. V usage is TRBV10-2 and J usage is TRBJ1-2; D gene uncertain. Trimming stripped 3 bases from V and 0 bases from J, with 5 bases between. The germline CDR1 and CDR2 sequences are WSHSY and SAAADI. The CDR3 consists of 13 residues. CDR3 sequence: CASSDSANYGYTF. Here the CDR3 DNA reads TGCGCCAGCAGTGATTCAGCTAACTATGGCTACACCTTC.

This clone was counted once. The chain uses TRBV11-2 and TRBJ1-4, with TRBD1 as a possible D gene (5 bases). Germline CDR1 reads SGHAT; CDR2 reads FQNNGV. V was shortened by 6 bases and J by 3 bases, with 17 bases between the two germline ends. The CDR3 length is 16 residues. CDR3 nucleotides: TGTGCCAGCAGTCGCATAGGTCAGGGATCTAATGAAAAACTGTTTTTT. This encodes CASSRIGQGSNEKLFF. The full variable domain, in which reference TRBV11-2 and TRBJ1-4 provide the parts outside the CDR3, is EAGVAQSPRYKIIEKRQSVAFWCNPISGHATLYWYQQILGQGPKLLIQFQNNGVVDDSQLPKDRFSAERLKGVDSTLKIQPAKLEDSAVYLCASSRIGQGSNEKLFFGSGTQLSVL.

This clone has more than one count but fewer than ten. Other DNA sequences from this sample encode an identical CDR3 as well. The chain uses TRBV12-3 or TRBV12-4 and TRBJ1-3; the D is unclear. V was clipped by 8 bases and J by 0 bases, with 8 bases between them. The CDR3 is 13 residues long. In DNA form, the CDR3 reads TGTGCCAGCCGCCGGGACTCTGGAAACACCATATATTTT. Its translation: CASRRDSGNTIYF.

V usage is TRBV6-5 and J usage is TRBJ2-7, with 8 nucleotides matching TRBD1. From germline, CDR1 is MNHEY and CDR2 SVGAGI. The CDR3 covers 15 residues. Germline trimming cut 6 bases from V and 2 bases from J; bases unmatched to any gene: 9. In DNA, the CDR3 is TGTGCCAGCAGCCACCGACAGGGGTCTACCTACGAGCAGTACTTC. Translating it yields CASSHRQGSTYEQYF.

The chain is built from TRBV6-5 and TRBJ2-7, with 7 bases aligning to TRBD1. The CDR3 is 12 amino acids. Germline V gene data show CDR1 as MNHEY and CDR2 as SVGAGI. Germline trimming cut 6 bases from V and 5 bases from J; bases unmatched to any gene: 4. The DNA of the CDR3 is TGTGCCAGCAGGCCAACAGGGGACGAGCAGTACTTC. Its translation: CASRPTGDEQYF.

The V gene is TRBV7-9, the J gene TRBJ2-3; D uncertain. Germline V gene sequence: CDR1 SEHNR, CDR2 FQNEAQ (reference sequence). The CDR3 contains 15 residues. Between the trimmed V and J ends, which lost 1 base and 4 bases, there was a span of 12 bases. This CDR3 is CASSLVSVSADTQYF. In DNA form, the CDR3 reads TGTGCCAGCAGCTTAGTTTCCGTTTCTGCAGATACGCAGTATTTT.

The table lists this clone with a count of one. The V and J genes are TRBV6-5 and TRBJ2-2; TRBD2 might be the D (6 bases). Germline lookup yields CDR1 MNHEY and CDR2 SVGAGI. Between the trimmed V and J ends, which lost 0 bases and 7 bases, there was a span of 6 bases. The CDR3 consists of 13 residues. As DNA, the CDR3 is TGTGCCAGCAGTTACTCGGGACTCGGGGAGCTGTTTTTT. It encodes CASSYSGLGELFF.

The chain links TRBV4-2 to TRBJ1-2; 7 bases match TRBD1. The CDR3 has 14 amino acids. Trimming removed 8 bases from V and 5 bases from J; junction bases left unmatched: 11. The germline gives CDR1 LGHNA, CDR2 YNFKEQ. Written as DNA, the CDR3 is TGTGCCAGCGGATCCAGACAGGGAACGTATGGCTACACCTTC. This encodes CASGSRQGTYGYTF.

The chain uses TRBV19 and TRBJ1-3, with D possibly TRBD1 on 5 matching bases. The CDR3 spans 15 residues. Trimming took 4 bases from V and 0 from J, leaving 10 bases between them. The germline V gene encodes CDR1 LNHDA and CDR2 SQIVND (reference sequence). Written as DNA, the CDR3 is TGTGCCAGTAGTACGACAGCCAACTCTGGAAACACCATATATTTT. Protein sequence: CASSTTANSGNTIYF.

The gene calls are TRBV9 and TRBJ2-5, with TRBD1 as a possible D gene (5 bases). The CDR3 length is 14 residues. Trimming removed 1 base from V and 4 bases from J, with 11 bases in between. The germline V gene has CDR1 SGDLS and CDR2 YYNGEE. CDR3 loop: CASSVQGTGETQYF. The CDR3 DNA is TGTGCCAGCAGCGTACAGGGTACGGGAGAGACCCAGTACTTC.

In regard to this clone: Other DNA sequences of this sample code for an identical CDR3. J is TRBJ1-5 and V is TRBV27; 8 nucleotides align to TRBD1. The CDR3 contains 15 residues. Germline CDR1 MNHEY, CDR2 SMNVEV (reference sequence). J gave up 4 bases and V 6 bases, and 8 bases lay outside the gene matches. CDR3 sequence: CASRPGTGGNQPQHF. The CDR3 DNA sequence: TGTGCCAGCAGACCCGGGACAGGAGGGAATCAGCCCCAGCATTTT.